This T cell receptor beta chain was found in a study of T cells after yellow fever vaccination. As for the study in general: The SMART-Seq v4 Ultra Low Input method served to prepare the low-cell-number fractions. Study results and caveats: Post-booster repertoires contained most primary-vaccination clones again (96% CD4, roughly 90% CD8). The study found a weaker secondary response that peaked faster, day 5 versus 15.

Regarding this clonotype: Its antigen is undetermined.

CDR3 length: 13 residues. Trimming took 3 bases from V and 7 from J; bases not matched to a gene: 9. Germline-derived CDR1 and CDR2 are DFQATT and SNEGSKA (reference sequence). In making TCR cDNA, 5'RACE template switching added a universal primer site and UMIs to it. TCRdb recomputed calls from the 5' RACE reads with MiXCR, one row per CDR3 protein. Here the sample spans hundreds of thousands of distinct CDR3 sequences, 9% to 15% being singletons. The sample here was PBMCs, taken on the day of the yellow fever booster vaccination. This rearrangement joins TRBV20-1 to TRBJ2-7; 7 bases fit TRBD2. The TCR was taken from a man between 25 and 39 years old who received the YFV17D yellow fever vaccine. The CDR3: CSARRTGAGEQYF. DNA for the CDR3: TGCAGTGCTAGGCGGACGGGAGCGGGGGAGCAGTACTTC.